These 32 T cell receptor beta chains originate from one sample sequenced in a study of CD8+ T cells in alopecia areata (dated by TCRdb to 2017 to 2018). Library method: the immunoSEQ multiplex PCR assay. To provide template for TCR sequencing, every sample had RNA extracted and reverse transcribed into cDNA. The immuneACCESS repertoire file appears here via TCRdb, limited to in-frame rearrangements. These files lack a portion of the clones; in checked studies, under half of the deficit traces to unresolved V genes, and the cause of the others is not known. The sample table holds about 180,000 clones, of which approximately 55% were seen once. The ten largest account for 10% to 13% of the sample. Reading the label with the study, this specimen's time point is: about 25 weeks on oral tofacitinib. What this sample's treatment or condition label stands for: oral pan-JAK inhibitor, 5-10 mg twice daily.

This specimen was CD8+ T cells sorted from blood, taken at week 24, from a patient treated with tofacitinib. The receptors derive from a human donor with alopecia areata.

This chain uses TRBV7-6 with TRBJ2-7; D tentatively fits TRBD1 or TRBD2 (5 bases each). CDR3 length: 15 amino acids. Germline CDR1 and CDR2: SGHVS and FNYEAQ. Trimming removed 3 bases from V and 1 base from J, with 13 bases in between. The CDR3 loop reads CASSLGPDVSYEQYF. The CDR3 DNA reads as TGTGCCAGCAGCTTGGGACCAGATGTTTCCTACGAGCAGTACTTC.

CDR3 loop: CSTSGAESTDTQYF. The CDR3 nucleotides read TGCAGCACCTCCGGGGCAGAGAGCACAGATACGCAGTATTTT. The chain combines TRBV29-1 with TRBJ2-3; D may be TRBD1 or TRBD2 (5 bases each). Looked up from germline, CDR1 is SQVTM and CDR2 is ANQGSEA. The ends were cut back, 8 bases at V and 0 bases at J, with 15 bases in the middle. The CDR3 covers 14 residues.

There are a few counts of this clone. The rearrangement links TRBV7-3 to TRBJ2-2; D is undetermined. Germline V CDR1 and CDR2: SGHTA, FQGTGA. V lost 2 bases and J lost 0, with 7 bases in between. The CDR3 sequence is 15 residues long. The CDR3 nucleotides are TGTGCCAGCAGCTTATATGGGGCGAACACCGGGGAGCTGTTTTTT. It yields the protein CASSLYGANTGELFF.

Here the CDR3 reads CASSSGQANEQFF. The CDR3 DNA reads TGTGCCAGCAGCTCGGGACAGGCCAATGAGCAGTTCTTC. The chain carries TRBV7-2 and TRBJ2-1; 8 nucleotides align to TRBD1. CDR3 size: 13 residues. The junction had 2 bases not matched to a gene; V was cut back by 4 bases and J by 6 bases. The germline V gene has CDR1 SGHTA and CDR2 FQGNSA. The full variable domain, completed using reference TRBV7-2 and TRBJ2-1, is GAGVSQSPSNKVTEKGKDVELRCDPISGHTALYWYRQSLGQGLEFLIYFQGNSAPDKSGLPSDRFSAERTGGSVSTLTIQRTQQEDSAVYLCASSSGQANEQFFGPGTRLTVL.

This clone was observed a few times. The rearrangement uses TRBV9 and TRBJ2-2, with no clear D. Germline CDR1 reads SGDLS; CDR2 reads YYNGEE. The CDR3 consists of 13 residues. V dropped 2 bases and J dropped 3 bases, with 5 bases sitting between them. CDR3 bases: TGTGCCAGCAGCGTTGAAGACACCGGGGAGCTGTTTTTT. Translating gives CASSVEDTGELFF. Complete variable domain (other parts from reference TRBV9 and TRBJ2-2): DSGVTQTPKHLITATGQRVTLRCSPRSGDLSVYWYQQSLDQGLQFLIQYYNGEERAKGNILERFSAQQFPDLHSELNLSSLELGDSALYFCASSVEDTGELFFGEGSRLTVL.

The chain uses TRBV5-5 and TRBJ2-7; 9 bases match TRBD1. CDR1 is SGHKS, CDR2 YYEKEE, per germline (reference sequence). This CDR3 spans 16 amino acids. J gave up 7 bases and V 6 bases, and 17 bases lay outside the gene matches. The CDR3 DNA reads as TGTGCCAGCACCCCTCCTCCGGGACAGGGACGGGGAGAGCAGTACTTC. This translates into CASTPPPGQGRGEQYF.

The chain carries TRBV29-1 and TRBJ2-5; D may be TRBD1 (6 bases). The J call may be in error: the DNA end matches TRBJ2-7 better. CDR3 length: 12 amino acids. Germline CDR1 is SQVTM and CDR2 is ANQGSEA. The CDR3 region is CSVEEQGDEQYF. CDR3 DNA sequence: TGCAGCGTTGAAGAACAGGGAGACGAGCAGTACTTC.

In its sample, this clone was seen a few times. CDR3 protein: CSVEGVRDRDYEQYF. CDR3 DNA sequence: TGCAGCGTTGAAGGGGTCCGAGACAGGGACTACGAGCAGTACTTC. The chain employs TRBV29-1 and TRBJ2-7; TRBD1 matches at 7 bases. There are 15 residues in the CDR3. Germline V gene sequence: CDR1 SQVTM, CDR2 ANQGSEA. Trimming at V came to 1 base and at J to 3 bases, leaving 9 bases not matched to a gene.

The CDR3 DNA reads TGTGCCAGCAGTTTTACCGGGAGCTCCTACAATGAGCAGTTCTTC. Its protein product is CASSFTGSSYNEQFF. The V gene is TRBV27, the J gene TRBJ2-1, with D maybe TRBD2 (6 bases). Trimming left V 3 bases short and J 0 bases short, with 9 bases between. Germline V gene sequence: CDR1 MNHEY, CDR2 SMNVEV (reference sequence). The CDR3 totals 15 residues.

In its sample, this clone was seen many times. The chain links TRBV27 to TRBJ1-2; no clear D gene. Germline V gene data show CDR1 as MNHEY and CDR2 as SMNVEV (reference sequence). The length of the CDR3 is 13 residues. Trimming shortened V by 3 bases and J by 4 bases, and 9 bases separated the two germline ends. The CDR3 region is CASSFSGAYGYTF. Written as DNA, the CDR3 is TGTGCCAGCAGTTTTTCAGGAGCCTATGGCTACACCTTC.

This clone turned up a few times. The V call is TRBV11-2, the J call TRBJ2-7; TRBD2 matches 8 bases. Germline V lookup: CDR1 SGHAT, CDR2 FQNNGV. With V trimmed by 4 bases and J by 3 bases, 5 bases remained unmatched. This CDR3 has 14 amino acids. The CDR3 protein is CASSWSRGDYEQYF. In DNA form, the CDR3 reads TGTGCCAGCAGCTGGTCGCGGGGGGACTACGAGCAGTACTTC.

Written as DNA, the CDR3 is TGTGCCAGCAGCTTTCCAGGGGAGGACTATGGCTACACCTTC. The encoded protein is CASSFPGEDYGYTF. This rearrangement joins TRBV7-2 to TRBJ1-2; D perhaps matches TRBD1 (6 bases). From germline, CDR1 is SGHTA and CDR2 FQGNSA. The CDR3 has 14 residues. The V end lost 3 bases, the J end lost 3 bases, and 11 bases lay between the germline ends.

This chain uses TRBV10-3 with TRBJ1-1; TRBD1 matches at 10 bases. Trimming at V came to 6 bases and at J to 1 base, leaving 8 bases not matched to a gene. Germline lookup yields CDR1 ENHRY and CDR2 SYGVKD. There are 16 residues in the CDR3. CDR3 in DNA: TGTGCCATCAGGGGTCCCCGGGACAGGGGGAACACTGAAGCTTTCTTT. It codes for CAIRGPRDRGNTEAFF.

This clone has more than one count but fewer than ten. CDR3 in amino acids: CASSSRTGDQYF. CDR3 DNA: TGTGCCAGCAGCTCCCGGACAGGGGATCAGTACTTC. This chain joins TRBV7-6 and TRBJ2-7, with 9 bases aligning to TRBD1. V lost 4 bases, J lost 10 bases, and 5 bases stayed unmatched. The germline V gene has CDR1 SGHVS and CDR2 FNYEAQ. The CDR3 is made up of 12 amino acids. Full variable domain (rest looked up from reference TRBV7-6 and TRBJ2-7): GAGVSQSPRYKVTKRGQDVALRCDPISGHVSLYWYRQALGQGPEFLTYFNYEAQQDKSGLPNDRFSAERPEGSISTLTIQRTEQRDSAMYRCASSSRTGDQYFGPGTRLTVT.

This chain links TRBV4-3 with TRBJ2-1, with D possibly TRBD1 on 6 matching bases. This CDR3 contains 18 residues. The V and J ends lost 0 bases and 3 bases respectively, with 18 bases between them. The V gene's germline CDR1 is LGHNA and CDR2 YSLEER. The CDR3 coding sequence is TGCGCCAGCAGCCAAGAAGGGGGACCGGGACAACACTACAATGAGCAGTTCTTC. Protein: CASSQEGGPGQHYNEQFF.

This clone was observed a handful of times. The CDR3 bases are TGTGCCAGCAGATATGGGACAGGGCTGAGGTACGAGCAGTACTTC. Translated, it gives CASRYGTGLRYEQYF. J is TRBJ2-7 and V is TRBV7-8, with 9 bases identical to TRBD1. Germline V gives CDR1 SGHVS, CDR2 FQNEAQ. This CDR3 comprises 15 residues. Trimming removed 6 bases from V and 4 bases from J; junction bases left unmatched: 10. Looking up the rest from reference TRBV7-8 and TRBJ2-7 gives the full variable domain: GAGVSQSPRYKVAKRGQDVALRCDPISGHVSLFWYQQALGQGPEFLTYFQNEAQLDKSGLPSDRFFAERPEGSVSTLKIQRTQQEDSAVYLCASRYGTGLRYEQYFGPGTRLTVT.

The rearrangement uses TRBV14 and TRBJ2-3, with TRBD2 matching 8 bases. The CDR3 consists of 14 residues. V lost 1 base and J lost 6; bases outside the gene matches: 3. Looked up from germline, CDR1 is SGHDN and CDR2 is FVKESK. CDR3 nucleotides: TGTGCCAGCAGCCAAGGATTAGCGGGGGATACGCAGTATTTT. Its translation: CASSQGLAGDTQYF.

This clone has more than one count but fewer than ten. J is TRBJ2-1 and V is TRBV11-2; tentative D call: TRBD1 (5 bases). The CDR3 covers 15 residues. V was cut by 1 base and J by 2 bases, with 9 bases left in between. The germline V gene has CDR1 SGHAT and CDR2 FQNNGV. Written as DNA, the CDR3 is TGTGCCAGCAGCTTAGGAGCAGGGCCCTACAATGAGCAGTTCTTC. This encodes CASSLGAGPYNEQFF. The variable domain in full, with the rest retrieved from reference TRBV11-2 and TRBJ2-1, is EAGVAQSPRYKIIEKRQSVAFWCNPISGHATLYWYQQILGQGPKLLIQFQNNGVVDDSQLPKDRFSAERLKGVDSTLKIQPAKLEDSAVYLCASSLGAGPYNEQFFGPGTRLTVL.

The rearrangement links TRBV7-3 to TRBJ2-1; possibly TRBD1 for D (5 bases). V lost 1 base and J lost 9, with 19 bases in between. Germline CDR1 is SGHTA and CDR2 is FQGTGA. The CDR3 spans 16 residues. The CDR3 region is CASSLKGQGTLGEQFF. For the CDR3, the DNA is TGTGCCAGCAGCTTAAAGGGGCAGGGTACGTTGGGTGAGCAGTTCTTC.

This clone was detected only a few times. The chain carries TRBV2 and TRBJ1-1; D unresolved. Germline CDR1 and CDR2: SNHLY and FYNNEI. The CDR3 consists of 14 residues. The V end lost 1 base, the J end lost 4 bases, and 10 bases lay between the germline ends. In DNA, the CDR3 is TGTGCCAGCAGTGAAGTTGTGGGTACCACTGAAGCTTTCTTT. This codes for CASSEVVGTTEAFF.

As DNA, the CDR3 is TGTGCCAGCAGCCTCGGACAGGGGGACTACACCTTC. Protein: CASSLGQGDYTF. The chain has TRBV7-9 and TRBJ1-2; TRBD1 aligns across 10 bases. The germline CDR1 and CDR2 sequences are SEHNR and FQNEAQ (reference sequence). V was clipped by 5 bases and J by 10 bases; unmatched bases: 4. This CDR3 has 12 amino acids.

This clone was seen more than once but under ten times. This chain joins TRBV10-3 and TRBJ1-1, with D maybe TRBD1 (6 bases). CDR1 is ENHRY and CDR2 is SYGVKD in the germline V gene. The CDR3 is 14 amino acids. V was pared by 3 bases and J by 8 bases, with 16 bases between. In nucleotides, the CDR3 is TGTGCCATCAGTGATGTGGGGGCTGAAAAAGAAGCTTTCTTT. Its translation is CAISDVGAEKEAFF.

The chain couples TRBV6-1 to TRBJ2-7; 7 bases map to TRBD1. This CDR3 is built from 13 residues. The germline V gene encodes CDR1 MNHNS and CDR2 SASEGT. After removal of 6 bases from V and 3 bases from J, the junction contained 5 bases not matched to a gene. The CDR3 DNA reads TGTGCCAGCAGCGCACAGGGGAACTACGAGCAGTACTTC. Encoded protein: CASSAQGNYEQYF.

The J gene is TRBJ2-7, the V gene TRBV7-9, with 7 bases that match TRBD1. The CDR3 runs 13 residues. Trimming removed 3 bases from V and 3 bases from J; junction bases left unmatched: 2. Germline CDR1 SEHNR, CDR2 FQNEAQ (reference sequence). The CDR3 DNA reads TGTGCCAGCAGCTTGGGACAGAACTACGAGCAGTACTTC. Amino acids: CASSLGQNYEQYF.

The chain is built from TRBV29-1 and TRBJ2-3; D is unclear. The CDR3 sequence is 13 residues long. The V gene lost 4 bases and the J gene lost 4 bases, with 12 bases spanning the gap. Per the germline V gene, CDR1 is SQVTM and CDR2 is ANQGSEA. The CDR3 reads CSVVGPAADTQYF. CDR3 bases: TGCAGCGTTGTAGGTCCGGCAGCAGATACGCAGTATTTT.

This clone was seen a handful of times. The same CDR3 is also encoded by other DNA sequences in this sample. This chain links TRBV30 with TRBJ2-6; no definite D call. With 1 base removed from V and 0 bases from J, the gap between germline ends came to 4 bases. This CDR3 region has 14 residues. CDR1 GTSNPN and CDR2 SVGIG come from the germline V gene (reference sequence). CDR3 sequence reads: CAWSGGSGANVLTF. The CDR3 coding sequence is TGTGCCTGGAGTGGTGGCTCTGGGGCCAACGTCCTGACTTTC.

This chain joins TRBV10-3 and TRBJ2-7; maybe TRBD1 (5 bases). Trimming left V 9 bases short and J 5 bases short, with 17 bases between. Germline loops: CDR1 ENHRY, CDR2 SYGVKD. The CDR3 consists of 13 residues. DNA for the CDR3: TGTGCCATACAGGACAACTCCGCTGACGAGCAGTACTTC. Its translation is CAIQDNSADEQYF.

This chain uses TRBV4-3 with TRBJ1-1, with unresolved D. This CDR3 contains 15 residues. V gave up 5 bases and J gave up 1 base, with 14 bases separating them. The germline V gene encodes CDR1 LGHNA and CDR2 YSLEER. The CDR3 reads CASSGSREGNTEAFF. The DNA for the CDR3 is TGCGCCAGCAGCGGCTCCCGGGAAGGGAACACTGAAGCTTTCTTT.

V gene TRBV15 combines with J gene TRBJ1-6, with D unclear. Germline V CDR1 and CDR2: LNHNV, YYDKDF (reference sequence). The CDR3 runs 15 residues. V shed 1 base and J shed 8 bases, with 12 bases lying between them. The CDR3 protein is CATSRGPGRDSPLHF. CDR3 sequence (DNA): TGTGCCACCAGCAGAGGCCCAGGCCGGGATTCACCCCTCCACTTT.

V usage is TRBV2 and J usage is TRBJ1-6, with D unresolved. CDR1 is SNHLY, CDR2 FYNNEI, per germline. Trimming cost V 6 bases and J 5 bases, with 20 bases left between them. The CDR3 covers 17 residues. The CDR3 reads CASRASVESSNNSPLHF. CDR3 DNA: TGTGCCAGCAGGGCCTCAGTCGAATCATCCAATAATTCACCCCTCCACTTT.

The gene calls are TRBV27 and TRBJ1-1; D gene unclear. CDR3 size: 13 residues. The V gene lost 2 bases and the J gene lost 2 bases, with 6 bases spanning the gap. In germline, CDR1 is MNHEY, CDR2 SMNVEV (reference sequence). The CDR3 region has the DNA TGTGCCAGCAGTTTACGCACAAACACTGAAGCTTTCTTT. Translation: CASSLRTNTEAFF.

The genes are TRBV29-1 and TRBJ2-7, with 8 bases lining up with TRBD1. The CDR3 is made up of 13 amino acids. The V gene end was trimmed by 6 bases and the J gene end by 0 bases; junction bases not matched to a gene: 4. Germline V gives CDR1 SQVTM, CDR2 ANQGSEA. CDR3 DNA: TGCAGCGTGACAGGGGACCCCTCCTACGAGCAGTACTTC. It is translated as CSVTGDPSYEQYF.